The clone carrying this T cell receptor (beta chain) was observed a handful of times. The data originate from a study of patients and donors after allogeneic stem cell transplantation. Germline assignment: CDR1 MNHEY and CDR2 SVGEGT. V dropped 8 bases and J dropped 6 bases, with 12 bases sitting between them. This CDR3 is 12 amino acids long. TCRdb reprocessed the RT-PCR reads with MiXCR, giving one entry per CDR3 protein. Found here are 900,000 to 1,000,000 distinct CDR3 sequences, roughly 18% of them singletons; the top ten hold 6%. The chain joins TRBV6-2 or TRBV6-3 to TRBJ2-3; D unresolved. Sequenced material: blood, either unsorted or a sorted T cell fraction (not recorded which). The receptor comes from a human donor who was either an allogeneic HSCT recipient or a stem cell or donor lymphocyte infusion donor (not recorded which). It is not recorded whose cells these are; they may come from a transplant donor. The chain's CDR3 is CASRTLTDTQYF. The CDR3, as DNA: TGTGCCAGCCGAACCCTCACGGATACGCAGTATTTT.